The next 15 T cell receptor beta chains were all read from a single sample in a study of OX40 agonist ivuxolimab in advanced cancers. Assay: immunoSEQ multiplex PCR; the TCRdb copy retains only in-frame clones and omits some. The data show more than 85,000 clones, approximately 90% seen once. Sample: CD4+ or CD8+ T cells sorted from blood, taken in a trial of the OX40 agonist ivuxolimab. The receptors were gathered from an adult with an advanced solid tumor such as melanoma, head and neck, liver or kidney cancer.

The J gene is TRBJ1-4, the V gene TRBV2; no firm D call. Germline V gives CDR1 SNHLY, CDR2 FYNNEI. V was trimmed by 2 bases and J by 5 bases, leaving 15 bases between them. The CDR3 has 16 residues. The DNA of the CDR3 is TGTGCCAGCAGTGAACGCCGACCGCTCCTAAATGAAAAACTGTTTTTT. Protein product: CASSERRPLLNEKLFF.

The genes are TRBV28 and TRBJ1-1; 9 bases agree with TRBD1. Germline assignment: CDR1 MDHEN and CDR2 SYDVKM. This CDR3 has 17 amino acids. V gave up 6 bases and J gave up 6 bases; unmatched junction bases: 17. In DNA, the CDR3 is TGTGCCAGCAGAGTAAAGGGACAGGGATCGGTAGGCGCTGAAGCTTTCTTT. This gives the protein CASRVKGQGSVGAEAFF.

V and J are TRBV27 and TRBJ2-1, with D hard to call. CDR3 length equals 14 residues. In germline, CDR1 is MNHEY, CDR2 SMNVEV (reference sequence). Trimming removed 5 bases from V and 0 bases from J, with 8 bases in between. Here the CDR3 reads CASSPRRSYNEQFF. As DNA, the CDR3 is TGTGCCAGCAGTCCGAGACGCTCCTACAATGAGCAGTTCTTC.

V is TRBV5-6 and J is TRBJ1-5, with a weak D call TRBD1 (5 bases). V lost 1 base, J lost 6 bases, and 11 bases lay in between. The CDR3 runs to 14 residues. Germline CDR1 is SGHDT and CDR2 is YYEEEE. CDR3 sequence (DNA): TGTGCCAGCAGCTTGAGGTTGAGGGGTCAGCCCCAGCATTTT. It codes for CASSLRLRGQPQHF.

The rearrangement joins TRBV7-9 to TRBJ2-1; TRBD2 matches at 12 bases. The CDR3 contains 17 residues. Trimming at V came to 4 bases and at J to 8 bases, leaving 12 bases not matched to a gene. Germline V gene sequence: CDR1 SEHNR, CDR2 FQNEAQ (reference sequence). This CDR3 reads CASSSGLAGRARDEQFF. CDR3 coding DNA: TGTGCCAGCAGCTCAGGACTAGCGGGACGAGCGAGGGATGAGCAGTTCTTC. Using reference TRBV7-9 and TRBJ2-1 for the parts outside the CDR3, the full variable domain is DTGVSQNPRHKITKRGQNVTFRCDPISEHNRLYWYRQTLGQGPEFLTYFQNEAQLEKSRLLSDRFSAERPKGSFSTLEIQRTEQGDSAMYLCASSSGLAGRARDEQFFGPGTRLTVL.

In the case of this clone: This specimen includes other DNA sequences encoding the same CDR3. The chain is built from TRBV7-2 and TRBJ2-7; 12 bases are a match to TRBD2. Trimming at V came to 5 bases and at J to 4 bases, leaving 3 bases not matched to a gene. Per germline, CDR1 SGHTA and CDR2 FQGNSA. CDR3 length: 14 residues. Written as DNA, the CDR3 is TGTGCCAGCAGCCCTAGCGGGAGGGCGTACGAGCAGTACTTC. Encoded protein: CASSPSGRAYEQYF.

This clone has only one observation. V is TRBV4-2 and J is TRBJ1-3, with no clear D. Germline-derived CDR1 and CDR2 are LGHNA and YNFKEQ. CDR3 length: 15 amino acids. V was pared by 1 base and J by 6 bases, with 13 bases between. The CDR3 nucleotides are TGTGCCAGCAGCCAAGGTCGGGGTAAGGAAAACACCATATATTTT. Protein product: CASSQGRGKENTIYF.

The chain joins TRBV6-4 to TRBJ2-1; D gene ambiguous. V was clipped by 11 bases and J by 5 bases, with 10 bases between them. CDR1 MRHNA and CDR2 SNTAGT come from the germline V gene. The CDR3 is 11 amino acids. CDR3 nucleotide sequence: TGTGCCCCCCGCAGACACAATGAGCAGTTCTTC. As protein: CAPRRHNEQFF.

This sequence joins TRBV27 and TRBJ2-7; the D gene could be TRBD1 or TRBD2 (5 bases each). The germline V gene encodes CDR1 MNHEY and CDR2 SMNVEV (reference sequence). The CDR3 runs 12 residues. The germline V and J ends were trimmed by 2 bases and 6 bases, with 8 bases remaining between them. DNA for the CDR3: TGTGCCAGCAGTTTAGAGGGGAGCGAGCAGTACTTC. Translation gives CASSLEGSEQYF.

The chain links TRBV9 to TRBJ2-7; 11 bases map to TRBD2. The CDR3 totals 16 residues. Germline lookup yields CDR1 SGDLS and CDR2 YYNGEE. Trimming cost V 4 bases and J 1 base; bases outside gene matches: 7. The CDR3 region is CASSPLGTSGSYEQYF. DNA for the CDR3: TGTGCCAGCAGCCCCCTAGGGACTAGCGGTTCCTACGAGCAGTACTTC.

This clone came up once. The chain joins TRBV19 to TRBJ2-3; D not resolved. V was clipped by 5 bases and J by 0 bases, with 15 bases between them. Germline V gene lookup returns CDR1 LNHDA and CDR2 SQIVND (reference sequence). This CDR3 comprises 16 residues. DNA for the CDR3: TGTGCCAGTAGTCTCCGGTCCCGATCAAGCACAGATACGCAGTATTTT. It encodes CASSLRSRSSTDTQYF.

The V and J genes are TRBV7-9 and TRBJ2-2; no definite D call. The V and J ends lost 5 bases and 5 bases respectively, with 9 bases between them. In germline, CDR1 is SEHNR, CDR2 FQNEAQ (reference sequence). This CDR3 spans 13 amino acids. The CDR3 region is CASSPVGTGELFF. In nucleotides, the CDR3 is TGTGCCAGCAGCCCCGTTGGTACCGGGGAGCTGTTTTTT.

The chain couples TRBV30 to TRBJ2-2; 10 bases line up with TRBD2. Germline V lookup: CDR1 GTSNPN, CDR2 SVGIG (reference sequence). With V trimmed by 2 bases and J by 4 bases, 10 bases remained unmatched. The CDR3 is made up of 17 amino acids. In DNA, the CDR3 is TGTGCCTGGAGTAGGTCTAGCGGGAGTCTAATCACCGGGGAGCTGTTTTTT. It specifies CAWSRSSGSLITGELFF.

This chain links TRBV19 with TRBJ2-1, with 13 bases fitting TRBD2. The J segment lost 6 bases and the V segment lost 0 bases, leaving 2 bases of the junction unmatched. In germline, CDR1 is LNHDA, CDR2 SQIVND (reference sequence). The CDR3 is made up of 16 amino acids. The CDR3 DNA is TGTGCCAGTAGTATAGACAGACTAGCGGGAGGCAATGAGCAGTTCTTC. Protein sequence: CASSIDRLAGGNEQFF.

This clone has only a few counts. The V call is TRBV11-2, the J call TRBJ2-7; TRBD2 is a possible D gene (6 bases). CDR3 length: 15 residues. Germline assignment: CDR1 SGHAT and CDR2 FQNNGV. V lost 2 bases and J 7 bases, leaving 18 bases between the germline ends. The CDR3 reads CASSLTQGAGLEQYF. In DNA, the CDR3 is TGTGCCAGCAGCTTAACCCAGGGCGCGGGGTTGGAGCAGTACTTC.